Presented here are 25 T cell receptor beta chains from one specimen sequenced in a study of blood T cell repertoires in COVID-19. TCRdb keeps only in-frame clones here, not all; method: immunoSEQ multiplex PCR. Of almost 250,000 clones detected, around 84% appear once; the ten largest clones hold about 1.6%. The sequenced sample was PBMCs or T cells enriched from blood (not recorded which). These receptor sequences come from a woman aged 50 to 60 who had recovered from COVID-19.

This chain links TRBV19 with TRBJ1-6, with D maybe TRBD1 (5 bases). V gave up 9 bases and J gave up 6 bases, with 18 bases separating them. CDR1 is LNHDA, CDR2 SQIVND, per germline (reference sequence). This CDR3 comprises 15 residues. The CDR3 loop is CASSPGSQGNSPLHF. CDR3 in DNA: TGTGCCAGCAGCCCCGGGAGTCAGGGTAATTCACCCCTCCACTTT.

This chain links TRBV9 with TRBJ2-1; D unclear. Germline loops: CDR1 SGDLS, CDR2 YYNGEE. V gave up 4 bases and J gave up 7 bases, with 9 bases separating them. The CDR3 length is 12 residues. The CDR3 loop reads CASSILQNEQFF. CDR3 coding DNA: TGTGCCAGCAGCATACTTCAAAATGAGCAGTTCTTC. Combining the CDR3 with reference TRBV9 and TRBJ2-1 gives the whole variable domain DSGVTQTPKHLITATGQRVTLRCSPRSGDLSVYWYQQSLDQGLQFLIQYYNGEERAKGNILERFSAQQFPDLHSELNLSSLELGDSALYFCASSILQNEQFFGPGTRLTVL.

V is TRBV7-3 and J is TRBJ2-3; D is possibly TRBD2 (5 bases). CDR3 length equals 15 residues. CDR1 and CDR2 (germline): SGHTA, FQGTGA. The V end lost 3 bases, the J end lost 2 bases, and 12 bases lay between the germline ends. Here the CDR3 DNA reads TGTGCCAGCAGCTTGGACGGGATAAACACAGATACGCAGTATTTT. It is translated as CASSLDGINTDTQYF.

The chain joins TRBV5-1 to TRBJ2-3; 8 nucleotides line up with TRBD1. Trimming took 0 bases from V and 4 from J; bases not matched to a gene: 10. This CDR3 has 17 residues. Germline assignment: CDR1 SGHRS and CDR2 YFSETQ. This CDR3 reads CASSLAQGASNADTQYF. The CDR3 region has the DNA TGCGCCAGCAGCTTGGCTCAGGGGGCGTCAAATGCAGATACGCAGTATTTT.

This CDR3 is CASRLQGGKRGYTF. The CDR3 DNA reads as TGTGCCAGCAGGCTCCAAGGAGGGAAGCGTGGCTACACCTTC. J is TRBJ1-2 and V is TRBV5-5; no clear D gene. Germline loops: CDR1 SGHKS, CDR2 YYEKEE (reference sequence). This CDR3 region has 14 residues. Trimming pared 5 bases from V and 7 bases from J, leaving 18 bases between.

The CDR3 spells CASNKLAGGPGADTQYF. In nucleotides, the CDR3 is TGTGCCAGCAACAAACTAGCGGGAGGGCCAGGGGCAGATACGCAGTATTTT. The chain recombines TRBV7-8 with TRBJ2-3; the match to TRBD2 covers 13 bases. The germline V gene encodes CDR1 SGHVS and CDR2 FQNEAQ. V gave up 7 bases and J gave up 4 bases; unmatched junction bases: 11. The length of the CDR3 is 17 residues.

The CDR3 sequence: CASSLRRAGTDTQYF. The CDR3 DNA sequence: TGTGCCAGCAGTTTACGGAGGGCTGGCACAGATACGCAGTATTTT. V usage is TRBV27 and J usage is TRBJ2-3; perhaps TRBD2 as D (6 bases). V shed 2 bases and J shed 1 base, with 10 bases lying between them. The CDR3 is 15 amino acids. Germline assignment: CDR1 MNHEY and CDR2 SMNVEV (reference sequence).

The chain has TRBV3-1 (or the pseudogene TRBV3-2) and TRBJ2-5; 15 bases fit TRBD2. The CDR3 consists of 18 residues. V trimming: 4 bases; J trimming: 5 bases; junction bases outside the gene matches: 11. In germline, CDR1 is LGHDT, CDR2 YNNKEL (reference sequence). CDR3 amino acids: CASSLPGLAGGKAETQYF. The CDR3 DNA reads as TGTGCCAGCAGCCTCCCGGGACTAGCGGGAGGCAAGGCGGAGACCCAGTACTTC.

Remarks on this clone: The sample has other DNA sequences that encode this CDR3 too. The CDR3 DNA sequence: TGTGCCAGCACGGGAGCCGGAAACACCATATATTTT. Amino acids: CASTGAGNTIYF. The chain uses TRBV28 and TRBJ1-3; D unresolved. V was shortened by 7 bases and J by 4 bases, with 8 bases between the two germline ends. The germline V gene has CDR1 MDHEN and CDR2 SYDVKM. This CDR3 comprises 12 residues.

This clone appeared a single time. The rearrangement uses TRBV28 and TRBJ2-7; 11 bases agree with TRBD2. J was trimmed by 5 bases and V by 4 bases; bases with no gene match: 7. This CDR3 has 15 amino acids. Germline assignment: CDR1 MDHEN and CDR2 SYDVKM. The CDR3 region has the DNA TGTGCCAGCAGTTCCGGGACTAGCGGCAGCAACGAGCAGTACTTC. It yields the protein CASSSGTSGSNEQYF. Variable domain in full (rest from reference TRBV28 and TRBJ2-7): DVKVTQSSRYLVKRTGEKVFLECVQDMDHENMFWYRQDPGLGLRLIYFSYDVKMKEKGDIPEGYSVSREKKERFSLILESASTNQTSMYLCASSSGTSGSNEQYFGPGTRLTVT.

The genes are TRBV7-2 and TRBJ2-3, with D unresolved. Per germline, CDR1 SGHTA and CDR2 FQGNSA. Trimming removed 6 bases from V and 2 bases from J, with 18 bases in between. The CDR3 spans 16 residues. CDR3 sequence (DNA): TGTGCCAGCAGATCAAGAGATCGCTCACTCACAGATACGCAGTATTTT. Its protein is CASRSRDRSLTDTQYF.

The chain is built from TRBV7-3 and TRBJ1-1; D not certain. Trimming took off 5 bases at V and 3 bases at J, with 10 bases between the two ends. Germline V lookup: CDR1 SGHTA, CDR2 FQGTGA. CDR3 size: 13 residues. The CDR3 spells CASSPWPDTEAFF. The CDR3 DNA sequence: TGTGCCAGCAGCCCCTGGCCCGACACTGAAGCTTTCTTT. Filled out from reference TRBV7-3 and TRBJ1-1, the complete variable domain reads GAGVSQTPSNKVTEKGKYVELRCDPISGHTALYWYRQSLGQGPEFLIYFQGTGAADDSGLPNDRFFAVRPEGSVSTLKIQRTERGDSAVYLCASSPWPDTEAFFGQGTRLTVV.

Only one count was recorded for this clone. The chain employs TRBV6-5 and TRBJ1-1; maybe TRBD1 (6 bases). The V gene lost 0 bases and the J gene lost 1 base, with 9 bases spanning the gap. The CDR3 contains 15 residues. CDR1 is MNHEY, CDR2 SVGAGI, per germline. The CDR3, as DNA: TGTGCCAGCAGTTACTCGAGAGGGGGGAACACTGAAGCTTTCTTT. Its translation: CASSYSRGGNTEAFF.

For this clone: Other DNA sequences of this sample code for an identical CDR3. V usage is TRBV7-9 and J usage is TRBJ2-5, with D hard to call. The V end lost 2 bases, the J end lost 5 bases, and 3 bases lay between the germline ends. CDR1 and CDR2 from the germline V gene are SEHNR and FQNEAQ (reference sequence). The CDR3 runs 11 residues. CDR3 amino acids: CASSLSETQYF. DNA for the CDR3: TGTGCCAGCAGCTTAAGCGAGACCCAGTACTTC.

The V and J genes are TRBV5-1 and TRBJ1-3; D ambiguous. The length of the CDR3 is 14 residues. Trimming removed 4 bases from V and 0 bases from J, with 8 bases in between. Germline V CDR1 and CDR2: SGHRS, YFSETQ. DNA of the CDR3: TGCGCCAGCAGCCTAACTTACTCTGGAAACACCATATATTTT. It specifies CASSLTYSGNTIYF.

The gene calls are TRBV2 and TRBJ2-3, with 9 bases lining up with TRBD2. The CDR3 totals 15 residues. Germline lookup yields CDR1 SNHLY and CDR2 FYNNEI. The V segment lost 5 bases and the J segment 1 base; nucleotides outside the gene matches: 4. The CDR3, as DNA: TGTGCCAGCAGTAGGACTAGCGCTCGCACAGATACGCAGTATTTT. This codes for CASSRTSARTDTQYF.

This clone was recorded only once. V gene TRBV29-1 combines with J gene TRBJ2-7, with TRBD1 matching 9 bases. CDR1 is SQVTM and CDR2 is ANQGSEA in the germline V gene. V lost 6 bases and J lost 5; bases outside the gene matches: 8. This CDR3 comprises 13 residues. The CDR3 coding sequence is TGCAGCGTGGCGGGACAGGGATTGGACGAGCAGTACTTC. As protein: CSVAGQGLDEQYF.

The V call is TRBV28, the J call TRBJ1-1; possible D gene TRBD1, 5 bases. Germline lookup yields CDR1 MDHEN and CDR2 SYDVKM. V was shortened by 9 bases and J by 1 base, with 12 bases between the two germline ends. The CDR3 totals 13 residues. The CDR3 bases are TGTGCCAGTTGGACACCCGAGAACACTGAAGCTTTCTTT. This sequence encodes CASWTPENTEAFF.

The V gene is TRBV18, the J gene TRBJ2-7; 9 bases fit TRBD2. Germline trimming cut 3 bases from V and 2 bases from J; bases unmatched to any gene: 5. This CDR3 is 15 amino acids long. CDR1 is KGHSH and CDR2 is LQKENI in the germline V gene. As DNA, the CDR3 is TGTGCCAGCTCACCTTTAGCGGGAGAAGCCTACGAGCAGTACTTC. As protein: CASSPLAGEAYEQYF.

The chain is built from TRBV27 and TRBJ2-7; 7 bases map to TRBD2. This CDR3 has 17 residues. Trimming cost V 5 bases and J 2 bases; bases outside gene matches: 15. Germline CDR1 and CDR2: MNHEY and SMNVEV (reference sequence). CDR3 bases: TGTGCCAGCAGTGGATGGTTGGGCGGGAGTGGCACCTACGAGCAGTACTTC. As protein: CASSGWLGGSGTYEQYF.

The chain couples TRBV5-1 to TRBJ2-5; weak D call: TRBD1 (6 bases). CDR1 and CDR2 (germline): SGHRS, YFSETQ. This CDR3 has 14 amino acids. V was clipped by 4 bases and J by 4 bases, with 14 bases between them. The CDR3 spells CASSETGLRETQYF. In nucleotides, the CDR3 is TGCGCCAGCAGCGAAACAGGGCTTCGAGAGACCCAGTACTTC.

The chain is built from TRBV28 and TRBJ1-1, with 12 bases matching TRBD1. V was pared by 5 bases and J by 3 bases, with 7 bases of the junction left unmatched. Per germline, CDR1 MDHEN and CDR2 SYDVKM. This CDR3 contains 16 residues. The CDR3 loop is CASSDRDRGLYTEAFF. The CDR3 DNA reads as TGTGCCAGCAGTGATAGGGACAGGGGGCTGTACACTGAAGCTTTCTTT.

The chain links TRBV7-2 to TRBJ2-3, with D tentatively TRBD2 (6 bases). The V gene lost 6 bases and the J gene lost 4 bases, with 11 bases spanning the gap. CDR1 is SGHTA, CDR2 FQGNSA, per germline. The CDR3 sequence is 13 residues long. In nucleotides, the CDR3 is TGTGCCAGCAGTCGGGGGTTCGCAGATACGCAGTATTTT. Translated, it gives CASSRGFADTQYF.

The V gene is TRBV12-3 or TRBV12-4, the J gene TRBJ2-1; no firm D call. The CDR3 length is 10 residues. The V end was cut by 6 bases, the J end by 9 bases, with 6 bases between. CDR3 loop: CASSGVEQFF. The CDR3 DNA sequence: TGTGCCAGCAGCGGAGTTGAGCAGTTCTTC.

The chain couples TRBV6-1 to TRBJ1-1, with a weak D call TRBD1 (6 bases). V was cut by 2 bases and J by 1 base, with 11 bases left in between. CDR3 length equals 15 residues. Germline CDR1 and CDR2: MNHNS and SASEGT. The DNA of the CDR3 is TGTGCCAGCAGTGAACAACCGACAGGGAACACTGAAGCTTTCTTT. Translating gives CASSEQPTGNTEAFF.